These 31 T cell receptor beta chains share one sample of origin, sequenced in a study of TIL therapy for anti-PD-1-resistant metastatic lung cancer. The time point here: pre-treatment sample, taken before nivolumab and TIL therapy. The tumor samples were excised metastases, mostly pleural nodules or supraclavicular lymph nodes. The immunoSEQ assay was v3. The data were produced by immunoSEQ multiplex PCR, yet TCRdb's version contains in-frame clones alone and is incomplete. Of nearly 9,500 clones in the sample, around 75% are singletons; the top ten hold approximately 10%. Sequencing was performed on tumor tissue, taken at baseline. The receptors originated from a person aged 25-85 years with non-small cell lung cancer.

This clone was recorded a few times. The chain employs TRBV10-3 and TRBJ2-3, with 7 bases that match TRBD1. J gave up 0 bases and V 10 bases, and 7 bases lay outside the gene matches. The CDR3 consists of 14 residues. CDR1 and CDR2 from the germline V gene are ENHRY and SYGVKD. The CDR3 is CATGSGQSTDTQYF. CDR3 nucleotide sequence: TGTGCCACCGGTTCGGGACAGAGCACAGATACGCAGTATTTT.

The CDR3 is CATSRDPVSQPQHF. DNA of the CDR3: TGTGCCACCAGCAGAGATCCAGTTTCTCAGCCCCAGCATTTT. The V call is TRBV15, the J call TRBJ1-5; D is unresolved. V was pared by 0 bases and J by 6 bases, with 9 bases between. This CDR3 contains 14 residues. CDR1 LNHNV and CDR2 YYDKDF come from the germline V gene (reference sequence).

The chain links TRBV9 to TRBJ1-5; D remains unclear. Germline V gene sequence: CDR1 SGDLS, CDR2 YYNGEE. CDR3 length: 18 amino acids. V was clipped by 5 bases and J by 0 bases, with 21 bases between them. CDR3 sequence reads: CASRGNRTAPNSNQPQHF. CDR3 in DNA: TGTGCCAGCAGAGGTAACCGGACCGCACCCAATAGCAATCAGCCCCAGCATTTT.

CDR3 sequence: CAHRTGMNTEAFF. The CDR3 bases are TGTGCCCACCGGACAGGTATGAACACTGAAGCTTTCTTT. The J gene is TRBJ1-1, the V gene TRBV30, with TRBD1 identical over 7 bases. V gave up 8 bases and J gave up 0 bases; unmatched junction bases: 6. The V gene's germline CDR1 is GTSNPN and CDR2 SVGIG (reference sequence). This CDR3 has 13 residues.

The chain carries TRBV27 and TRBJ2-1, with D perhaps matching TRBD2 (6 bases). This CDR3 is built from 13 residues. From germline, CDR1 is MNHEY and CDR2 SMNVEV (reference sequence). V shed 5 bases and J shed 12 bases, with 17 bases lying between them. For the CDR3, the DNA is TGTGCCAGCAGTCCCCGGGGGTATCCGGGGCAGTTCTTC. Protein product: CASSPRGYPGQFF.

This chain connects TRBV29-1 to TRBJ2-3; 8 nucleotides agree with TRBD2. This CDR3 is built from 14 residues. Per the germline V gene, CDR1 is SQVTM and CDR2 is ANQGSEA. The trim removed 6 bases at V and 5 bases at J, leaving 10 bases unmatched. CDR3 bases: TGCAGCGTCGAGACTAGCGACTTTGGAGATACGCAGTATTTT. Amino acids: CSVETSDFGDTQYF.

The gene calls are TRBV29-1 and TRBJ1-1; D unclear. CDR1 and CDR2 (germline): SQVTM, ANQGSEA. Trimming pared 7 bases from V and 0 bases from J, leaving 6 bases between. The CDR3 contains 11 residues. CDR3 coding DNA: TGCAGCGAACAGATGAACACTGAAGCTTTCTTT. It translates to CSEQMNTEAFF.

This chain joins TRBV2 and TRBJ2-1; TRBD1 or TRBD2 may be the D gene (6 bases each). CDR1 SNHLY and CDR2 FYNNEI come from the germline V gene. With 1 base removed from V and 9 bases from J, the gap between germline ends came to 16 bases. CDR3 length equals 15 residues. The CDR3: CASSEVEGEVGEQFF. Here the CDR3 DNA reads TGTGCCAGCAGTGAAGTCGAGGGGGAGGTGGGTGAGCAGTTCTTC.

This clone is classed as large. The genes are TRBV4-2 and TRBJ2-7; D unresolved. This CDR3 is 14 amino acids long. The germline gives CDR1 LGHNA, CDR2 YNFKEQ. V shed 0 bases and J shed 2 bases, with 8 bases lying between them. The CDR3 reads CASSQERSPYEQYF. CDR3 nucleotide sequence: TGTGCCAGCAGCCAAGAACGCTCTCCCTACGAGCAGTACTTC.

This chain links TRBV9 with TRBJ1-5, with D perhaps TRBD1 (6 bases). CDR1 and CDR2 from the germline V gene are SGDLS and YYNGEE. Trimming pared 2 bases from V and 6 bases from J, leaving 15 bases between. This CDR3 has 15 residues. The chain's CDR3 is CASSVEGVPGQPQHF. CDR3 DNA: TGTGCCAGCAGCGTGGAGGGGGTTCCAGGTCAGCCCCAGCATTTT.

CDR3 residues: CASSARDPLTGGYGYTF. The CDR3 DNA reads as TGTGCCAGCAGCGCCCGCGATCCATTGACAGGGGGCTATGGCTACACCTTC. The chain recombines TRBV9 with TRBJ1-2, with 9 nucleotides matching TRBD1. This CDR3 has 17 residues. Trimming removed 3 bases from V and 4 bases from J; junction bases left unmatched: 13. Per the germline V gene, CDR1 is SGDLS and CDR2 is YYNGEE.

V usage is TRBV5-4 and J usage is TRBJ2-5; 7 bases map to TRBD1. The V and J ends lost 2 bases and 2 bases, in that order; junction bases with no gene match: 3. Looked up from germline, CDR1 is SGHNT and CDR2 is YYREEE (reference sequence). CDR3 size: 14 residues. The CDR3 region has the DNA TGTGCCAGCAGCTTTTGGACAGGACAAGAGACCCAGTACTTC. Translated, it gives CASSFWTGQETQYF.

This chain connects TRBV6-5 to TRBJ2-1; 8 nucleotides align to TRBD1. The V segment lost 4 bases and the J segment 8 bases; nucleotides outside the gene matches: 7. The CDR3 covers 14 residues. Germline V gene sequence: CDR1 MNHEY, CDR2 SVGAGI. CDR3 bases: TGTGCCAGCAGTTCTCTGACAGGGGCATATGAGCAGTTCTTC. Its translation is CASSSLTGAYEQFF.

V usage is TRBV11-3 and J usage is TRBJ2-7, with D perhaps TRBD2 (7 bases). V lost 4 bases to trimming and J lost 3 bases, with 16 bases between them. The germline V gene encodes CDR1 SGHNT and CDR2 YENEEA. The CDR3 extends over 15 amino acids. In nucleotides, the CDR3 is TGTGCCAGCAGCTACCTCGGCGGGGGCAACTACGAGCAGTACTTC. This codes for CASSYLGGGNYEQYF.

The chain couples TRBV5-6 to TRBJ2-1; 11 nucleotides match TRBD2. V shed 0 bases, J shed 7 bases, and the junction held 3 bases outside the gene matches. The length of the CDR3 is 15 residues. Germline lookup yields CDR1 SGHDT and CDR2 YYEEEE. The CDR3 nucleotides read TGTGCCAGCAGCTTGGCCCTAGCGGGAGGTAATGAGCAGTTCTTC. Protein sequence: CASSLALAGGNEQFF.

The rearrangement uses TRBV7-2 and TRBJ2-3; D is ambiguous. In germline, CDR1 is SGHTA, CDR2 FQGNSA. The CDR3 has 12 amino acids. V lost 1 base to trimming and J lost 4 bases, with 3 bases between them. CDR3 sequence: CASSLVADTQYF. The CDR3 nucleotides are TGTGCCAGCAGCTTAGTGGCAGATACGCAGTATTTT.

On this clone: One end of the junction is discordant with germline, which a read error may explain. The chain employs TRBV6-5 and TRBJ1-4; D is uncertain. Looked up from germline, CDR1 is MNHEY and CDR2 is SVGAGI. The CDR3 is 14 residues long. CDR3 DNA: TGTGCCAGCAGTTACTCGCTGGGGAATGGAAAACTGTTTTTT. Its translation is CASSYSLGNGKLFF.

V usage is TRBV9 and J usage is TRBJ2-2, with 8 bases identical to TRBD2. Unmatched junction bases numbered 5, after V lost 7 bases and J lost 6 bases. The V gene's germline CDR1 is SGDLS and CDR2 YYNGEE. The CDR3 sequence is 13 residues long. In nucleotides, the CDR3 is TGTGCCAGCCGAGCGGGGGTGTCCGGGGAGCTGTTTTTT. This sequence encodes CASRAGVSGELFF.

Points on this clone: The junction does not match germline at one end; this may be a read error. In DNA, the CDR3 is TGTGCCAGTAGTAAACAGGGATACTTC. Protein: CASSKQGYF. The chain links TRBV19 to TRBJ1-2; D might be TRBD1 (6 bases). The CDR3 runs 9 residues. CDR1 is LNHDA, CDR2 SQIVND, per germline (reference sequence).

V gene TRBV29-1 combines with J gene TRBJ2-3; 10 bases are a match to TRBD1. The CDR3 spans 15 residues. CDR1 and CDR2 from the germline V gene are SQVTM and ANQGSEA. J was trimmed by 7 bases and V by 6 bases; bases with no gene match: 13. CDR3 DNA: TGCAGCGTGATTAAGACAGGGGGCGCCGTTTATACGCAGTATTTT. Amino acid sequence: CSVIKTGGAVYTQYF.

The chain couples TRBV4-3 to TRBJ2-7, with D unresolved. The germline CDR1 and CDR2 sequences are LGHNA and YSLEER. The CDR3 loop spans 17 amino acids. The germline V and J ends were trimmed by 0 bases and 2 bases, with 17 bases remaining between them. This CDR3 reads CASSQEITVTTAYEQYF. In nucleotides, the CDR3 is TGCGCCAGCAGCCAAGAGATAACAGTCACCACCGCCTACGAGCAGTACTTC.

The rearrangement joins TRBV7-3 to TRBJ2-5; D unresolved. The ends were cut back, 1 base at V and 7 bases at J, with 10 bases in the middle. Germline V CDR1 and CDR2: SGHTA, FQGTGA. This CDR3 has 13 residues. CDR3 region: CASSLNPSGTQYF. The CDR3 nucleotides are TGTGCCAGCAGCTTAAACCCTTCGGGGACCCAGTACTTC.

J is TRBJ1-6 and V is TRBV4-2; weak D call: TRBD1 (5 bases). V shed 2 bases and J shed 0 bases, with 17 bases lying between them. Germline V gives CDR1 LGHNA, CDR2 YNFKEQ. The CDR3 is 19 amino acids. The CDR3, as DNA: TGTGCCAGCAGCCAAAGTGGGGGACCTGGGAGCTCCTATAATTCACCCCTCCACTTT. It yields the protein CASSQSGGPGSSYNSPLHF.

The gene calls are TRBV28 and TRBJ1-4; no firm D call. V was pared by 10 bases and J by 3 bases, with 12 bases between. The CDR3 is 13 amino acids. The germline V gene encodes CDR1 MDHEN and CDR2 SYDVKM. CDR3 sequence (DNA): TGTGCCACCTCAGAGCCAGCTAATGAAAAACTGTTTTTT. As protein: CATSEPANEKLFF.

The chain is built from TRBV19 and TRBJ1-5; 8 bases align to TRBD1. Trimming cost V 6 bases and J 3 bases; bases outside gene matches: 4. This CDR3 contains 14 residues. The germline V gene encodes CDR1 LNHDA and CDR2 SQIVND (reference sequence). Here the CDR3 reads CASSRGLDNQPQHF. CDR3 nucleotide sequence: TGTGCCAGTAGCAGGGGGCTTGACAATCAGCCCCAGCATTTT.

The genes are TRBV4-2 and TRBJ1-6; D not certain. Germline V lookup: CDR1 LGHNA, CDR2 YNFKEQ. This CDR3 contains 17 residues. Between the trimmed V and J ends, which lost 0 bases and 2 bases, there was a span of 11 bases. CDR3 in amino acids: CASSQESSVTYNSPLHF. The DNA for the CDR3 is TGTGCCAGCAGCCAAGAATCCTCCGTTACCTATAATTCACCCCTCCACTTT.

The rearrangement uses TRBV9 and TRBJ2-7, with D possibly TRBD2 on 7 matching bases. The CDR3 sequence is 13 residues long. Germline values: CDR1 SGDLS, CDR2 YYNGEE. V was trimmed by 4 bases and J by 7 bases, leaving 15 bases between them. The CDR3 DNA reads as TGTGCCAGCAGCACCGCCGGGGGGCTTGAGCAGTACTTC. Protein sequence: CASSTAGGLEQYF. Complete variable domain (other parts from reference TRBV9 and TRBJ2-7): DSGVTQTPKHLITATGQRVTLRCSPRSGDLSVYWYQQSLDQGLQFLIQYYNGEERAKGNILERFSAQQFPDLHSELNLSSLELGDSALYFCASSTAGGLEQYFGPGTRLTVT.

The chain uses TRBV18 and TRBJ1-5, with D possibly TRBD1 on 5 matching bases. Germline CDR1 KGHSH, CDR2 LQKENI. V lost 3 bases and J lost 0, with 9 bases in between. This CDR3 is 15 amino acids long. The CDR3 DNA is TGTGCCAGCTCACCGGGGGGTCTTAGCAATCAGCCCCAGCATTTT. Its translation is CASSPGGLSNQPQHF.

The V gene is TRBV10-2, the J gene TRBJ2-7; TRBD2 aligns across 7 bases. The germline V gene encodes CDR1 WSHSY and CDR2 SAAADI. The CDR3 sequence is 15 residues long. J lost 6 bases, V lost 3 bases, and 11 bases had no gene match. DNA for the CDR3: TGCGCCAGCAGTGATGGGGGGGGTCATTTGGGCGAGCAGTACTTC. Its translation: CASSDGGGHLGEQYF.

This clone was counted a few times. The J gene is TRBJ2-7, the V gene TRBV7-2, with 8 positions matching TRBD1. The junction had 4 bases not matched to a gene; V was cut back by 5 bases and J by 4 bases. The CDR3 covers 13 residues. Germline V CDR1 and CDR2: SGHTA, FQGNSA. This chain's CDR3 is CASSPGGRYEQYF. In DNA form, the CDR3 reads TGTGCCAGCAGCCCAGGGGGCAGATACGAGCAGTACTTC. The complete variable domain, with remaining parts taken from reference TRBV7-2 and TRBJ2-7, reads GAGVSQSPSNKVTEKGKDVELRCDPISGHTALYWYRQSLGQGLEFLIYFQGNSAPDKSGLPSDRFSAERTGGSVSTLTIQRTQQEDSAVYLCASSPGGRYEQYFGPGTRLTVT.

This clone appeared once. V and J are TRBV15 and TRBJ1-1, with 8 bases matching TRBD1. V was pared by 1 base and J by 1 base, with 2 bases of the junction left unmatched. The germline V gene encodes CDR1 LNHNV and CDR2 YYDKDF (reference sequence). CDR3 length: 15 residues. The CDR3 here is CATSRVDRANTEAFF. The CDR3 nucleotides are TGTGCCACCAGCAGAGTGGACAGGGCGAACACTGAAGCTTTCTTT.